This entry lists 24 T cell receptor beta chains sequenced from one sample in a study of cytomegalovirus exposure and HLA in healthy donors. The PCR made use of 60 Vbeta and 13 Jbeta primers. Sequencing was performed with immunoSEQ multiplex PCR; in TCRdb, only in-frame clones are kept and a portion is missing. The sample contains about 120,000 clones, around four fifths of which appear only once. Sequenced sample: PBMCs. These receptors were taken from a man aged 40-55 years in good health and CMV-seronegative.

This clone was seen a single time. The V gene is TRBV7-2, the J gene TRBJ2-2; 8 nucleotides align to TRBD2. V gave up 5 bases and J gave up 2 bases; unmatched junction bases: 7. The CDR3 has 16 residues. The germline CDR1 and CDR2 sequences are SGHTA and FQGNSA. The CDR3, as DNA: TGTGCCAGCAGCCCCCGAGTAGCGGGAAACACCGGGGAGCTGTTTTTT. As protein: CASSPRVAGNTGELFF.

The chain couples TRBV7-2 to TRBJ2-1; D may be TRBD2 (6 bases). This CDR3 has 12 amino acids. V lost 4 bases, J lost 10 bases, and 11 bases lay in between. CDR1 SGHTA and CDR2 FQGNSA come from the germline V gene. CDR3 sequence reads: CASSSLGGEQFF. CDR3 nucleotide sequence: TGTGCCAGCAGCTCCCTGGGAGGCGAGCAGTTCTTC.

J is TRBJ1-1 and V is TRBV10-1, with 8 bases lining up with TRBD1. CDR1 WNHNN and CDR2 SYGVQD come from the germline V gene (reference sequence). Trimming cost V 2 bases and J 5 bases; bases outside gene matches: 7. The CDR3 is 15 amino acids. CDR3 DNA sequence: TGCGCCAGCAGTGAGAGACAGGGGATCGCAACTGAAGCTTTCTTT. Protein sequence: CASSERQGIATEAFF.

The chain has TRBV5-1 and TRBJ1-6, with a possible D match to TRBD1 (5 bases). This CDR3 region has 14 residues. Germline CDR1 and CDR2: SGHRS and YFSETQ. V was shortened by 0 bases and J by 7 bases, with 8 bases between the two germline ends. CDR3 sequence: CASSLDPGNSPLHF. DNA of the CDR3: TGCGCCAGCAGCTTGGATCCAGGGAATTCACCCCTCCACTTT.

The V call is TRBV5-4, the J call TRBJ1-1; TRBD1 matches 8 bases. Trimming at V came to 4 bases and at J to 1 base, leaving 6 bases not matched to a gene. Germline CDR1 and CDR2: SGHNT and YYREEE (reference sequence). This CDR3 has 15 residues. CDR3 bases: TGTGCCAGCAGCGCTGCGGACAGGGCGAACACTGAAGCTTTCTTT. Encoded protein: CASSAADRANTEAFF.

CDR3: CASSLEAQGMNTEAFF. The CDR3 DNA reads TGCGCCAGCAGCTTGGAAGCACAGGGGATGAACACTGAAGCTTTCTTT. The chain uses TRBV5-1 and TRBJ1-1; TRBD1 matches at 7 bases. The J segment lost 0 bases and the V segment lost 0 bases, leaving 5 bases of the junction unmatched. This CDR3 is 16 amino acids long. CDR1 SGHRS and CDR2 YFSETQ come from the germline V gene.

The J gene is TRBJ2-2, the V gene TRBV6-5; the match to TRBD2 covers 15 bases. Germline V gene data show CDR1 as MNHEY and CDR2 as SVGAGI. Trimming removed 5 bases from V and 6 bases from J; junction bases left unmatched: 1. CDR3 size: 15 residues. CDR3 coding DNA: TGTGCCAGCAGTCGGACTAGCGGGGGGGCCGGGGAGCTGTTTTTT. Translated, it gives CASSRTSGGAGELFF.

This sequence joins TRBV12-2 and TRBJ2-3; whether TRBD2, the table's D call, matches the DNA was not checked. TRBV12-2 represents a pseudogene. CDR3 length: 17 residues. The CDR3 region is CASRFLGLAGITDTQYF. CDR3 DNA: TGTGCAAGTCGCTTCTTAGGACTAGCGGGGATAACAGATACGCAGTATTTT.

The chain is built from TRBV4-3 and TRBJ1-4; TRBD1 matches at 9 bases. Germline CDR1 is LGHNA and CDR2 is YSLEER. The V and J ends lost 0 bases and 6 bases, in that order; junction bases with no gene match: 14. The CDR3 sequence is 19 residues long. CDR3 sequence reads: CASSQEYGPRGQGHEKLFF. The DNA of the CDR3 is TGCGCCAGCAGCCAAGAATATGGGCCCCGAGGACAGGGGCATGAAAAACTGTTTTTT.

This chain joins TRBV5-1 and TRBJ1-2; maybe TRBD1 (5 bases). V was shortened by 0 bases and J by 2 bases, with 8 bases between the two germline ends. Germline values: CDR1 SGHRS, CDR2 YFSETQ. The length of the CDR3 is 14 residues. The CDR3 loop is CASSLGTGNYGYTF. The CDR3 DNA reads as TGCGCCAGCAGCTTGGGAACAGGAAACTATGGCTACACCTTC.

V is TRBV4-1 and J is TRBJ2-3, with D tentatively TRBD1 (5 bases). This CDR3 has 17 amino acids. CDR1 is MGHRA, CDR2 YSYEKL, per germline. Between the trimmed V and J ends, which lost 3 bases and 0 bases, there was a span of 16 bases. CDR3 DNA sequence: TGCGCCAGCAGCCATGTACTCAGGGTCACTAGCACAGATACGCAGTATTTT. Protein: CASSHVLRVTSTDTQYF.

The J gene is TRBJ2-5, the V gene TRBV25-1, with D perhaps matching TRBD1 (6 bases). The CDR3 runs 15 residues. The V gene lost 4 bases and the J gene lost 5 bases, with 17 bases spanning the gap. The germline CDR1 and CDR2 sequences are MGHDK and SYGVNS. CDR3 coding DNA: TGTGCCAGCAGTGCGACAGGTTTTGAAGGGGAGACCCAGTACTTC. Encoded protein: CASSATGFEGETQYF.

The table lists this clone with a few counts. The chain has TRBV10-3 and TRBJ1-2; possibly TRBD1 for D (5 bases). Between the trimmed V and J ends, which lost 0 bases and 6 bases, there was a span of 14 bases. The CDR3 consists of 15 residues. The germline gives CDR1 ENHRY, CDR2 SYGVKD. In DNA form, the CDR3 reads TGTGCCATCAGTGAGTCGGGGCCCGAACCCCATGGCTACACCTTC. Protein sequence: CAISESGPEPHGYTF.

The chain recombines TRBV7-9 with TRBJ2-7; D unclear. The CDR3 has 15 residues. Trimming took off 1 base at V and 0 bases at J, with 10 bases between the two ends. Germline values: CDR1 SEHNR, CDR2 FQNEAQ (reference sequence). The DNA for the CDR3 is TGTGCCAGCAGCTTAGTGGCGGCGCGCTCCTACGAGCAGTACTTC. Translating it yields CASSLVAARSYEQYF.

The CDR3 bases are TGTGCCAGCAGTGTTCCCAAGACAGGGTACTCCTACGAGCAGTACTTC. It translates to CASSVPKTGYSYEQYF. The chain is built from TRBV2 and TRBJ2-7; 7 bases align to TRBD1. The junction had 9 bases not matched to a gene; V was cut back by 4 bases and J by 0 bases. CDR3 length: 16 residues. Per the germline V gene, CDR1 is SNHLY and CDR2 is FYNNEI.

This clone occurred a few times. This rearrangement joins TRBV29-1 to TRBJ1-1; 7 bases match TRBD1. CDR1 is SQVTM, CDR2 ANQGSEA, per germline. The CDR3 is made up of 11 amino acids. Written as DNA, the CDR3 is TGCAGAGCTGACAGGGACACTGAAGCTTTCTTT. Protein sequence: CRADRDTEAFF.

The rearrangement joins TRBV5-4 to TRBJ1-2; D gene ambiguous. The V gene lost 4 bases and the J gene lost 0 bases, with 7 bases spanning the gap. The CDR3 has 13 amino acids. CDR1 is SGHNT and CDR2 is YYREEE in the germline V gene (reference sequence). In DNA, the CDR3 is TGTGCCAGCAGCCAGGAAGCTAACTATGGCTACACCTTC. Protein product: CASSQEANYGYTF.

This clone was seen just once. The rearrangement joins TRBV5-6 to TRBJ2-7, with 9 positions matching TRBD2. This CDR3 contains 16 residues. The germline CDR1 and CDR2 sequences are SGHDT and YYEEEE. With 2 bases clipped from V and 5 bases from J, the junction kept 11 bases outside the gene matches. The CDR3 here is CASSFGVAGVGDEQYF. CDR3 nucleotides: TGTGCCAGCAGCTTTGGCGTAGCGGGAGTAGGGGACGAGCAGTACTTC.

This clone has only a few counts. For the CDR3, the DNA is TGTGCCAGCAGTCCCGACAGGGGGAGTTACGAGCAGTACTTC. This sequence encodes CASSPDRGSYEQYF. The chain is built from TRBV2 and TRBJ2-7; 9 bases are a match to TRBD1. Germline V gives CDR1 SNHLY, CDR2 FYNNEI. V shed 5 bases, J shed 4 bases, and the junction held 6 bases outside the gene matches. The CDR3 loop spans 14 amino acids. Together with reference TRBV2 and TRBJ2-7, the CDR3 gives the full variable domain: EPEVTQTPSHQVTQMGQEVILRCVPISNHLYFYWYRQILGQKVEFLVSFYNNEISEKSEIFDDQFSVERPDGSNFTLKIRSTKLEDSAMYFCASSPDRGSYEQYFGPGTRLTVT.

This clone was detected only once. J is TRBJ2-5 and V is TRBV7-6; D ambiguous. Between the trimmed V and J ends, which lost 1 base and 1 base, there was a span of 10 bases. This CDR3 is 15 amino acids long. Per the germline V gene, CDR1 is SGHVS and CDR2 is FNYEAQ. CDR3: CASSLELRVQETQYF. CDR3 in DNA: TGTGCCAGCAGCTTAGAGTTACGGGTCCAAGAGACCCAGTACTTC.

About this clone itself: Other DNA sequences from this sample encode an identical CDR3 as well. The chain carries TRBV28 and TRBJ1-1; 7 nucleotides match TRBD1. V lost 6 bases and J lost 5; bases outside the gene matches: 6. Germline V lookup: CDR1 MDHEN, CDR2 SYDVKM. The CDR3 sequence is 13 residues long. CDR3 sequence: CASSRQGWTEAFF. CDR3 bases: TGTGCCAGCAGCCGACAGGGCTGGACTGAAGCTTTCTTT. Supplemented by reference TRBV28 and TRBJ1-1, the full variable domain reads DVKVTQSSRYLVKRTGEKVFLECVQDMDHENMFWYRQDPGLGLRLIYFSYDVKMKEKGDIPEGYSVSREKKERFSLILESASTNQTSMYLCASSRQGWTEAFFGQGTRLTVV.

This clone was recorded a few times. The chain is built from TRBV27 and TRBJ2-1, with D possibly matching TRBD1 (6 bases). This CDR3 region has 13 residues. Germline V gene sequence: CDR1 MNHEY, CDR2 SMNVEV (reference sequence). V was trimmed by 3 bases and J by 7 bases, leaving 10 bases between them. The CDR3 nucleotides read TGTGCCAGCAGTTTTGGGGGCCCGAATGAGCAGTTCTTC. Its translation: CASSFGGPNEQFF.

The V and J genes are TRBV4-3 and TRBJ1-5; no clear D. Trimming took 0 bases from V and 4 from J, leaving 10 bases between them. The CDR3 is made up of 15 amino acids. Germline V gives CDR1 LGHNA, CDR2 YSLEER. CDR3 coding DNA: TGCGCCAGCAGCCAAGATAGATCGGGGAATCAGCCCCAGCATTTT. Amino acids: CASSQDRSGNQPQHF.

The chain uses TRBV5-1 and TRBJ1-5; TRBD1 aligns across 9 bases. This CDR3 spans 15 amino acids. Germline V lookup: CDR1 SGHRS, CDR2 YFSETQ. The junction had 7 bases not matched to a gene; V was cut back by 0 bases and J by 9 bases. CDR3 residues: CASSLAGGQGWPQHF. CDR3 nucleotide sequence: TGCGCCAGCAGCTTGGCCGGGGGACAGGGATGGCCCCAGCATTTT.